These 30 T cell receptor beta chains came from one sample sequenced in a study of T cell responses to AZD1222 COVID-19 vaccine. TCRdb keeps only in-frame clones here, not all; method: immunoSEQ multiplex PCR. The repertoire holds approximately 76,000 clones, with about 91% as singletons. The specimen was peripheral blood, collected on day 0 of AZD1222 vaccination. These receptors all stem from an adult in good health.

The rearrangement links TRBV7-9 to TRBJ1-6; possible D gene TRBD1, 5 bases. CDR3 size: 14 residues. V lost 6 bases and J lost 5, with 11 bases in between. CDR1 is SEHNR and CDR2 is FQNEAQ in the germline V gene (reference sequence). The CDR3 DNA follows: TGTGCCAGCAGATCTACAGGAAATAATTCACCCCTCCACTTT. Translating gives CASRSTGNNSPLHF.

The chain recombines TRBV24-1 with TRBJ2-1; D unclear. The CDR3 covers 16 residues. Trimming took 4 bases from V and 6 from J, leaving 18 bases between them. Germline loops: CDR1 KGHDR, CDR2 SFDVKD. The CDR3 bases are TGTGCCACCAGTGACTCTACTAACCCCGAATCCAATGAGCAGTTCTTC. Encoded protein: CATSDSTNPESNEQFF.

The chain employs TRBV19 and TRBJ2-7, with D possibly matching TRBD2 (6 bases). In germline, CDR1 is LNHDA, CDR2 SQIVND (reference sequence). V dropped 4 bases and J dropped 0 bases, with 13 bases sitting between them. This CDR3 is 15 amino acids long. CDR3 nucleotides: TGTGCCAGTAGTAGCCCCGGGACTCTCTCCTACGAGCAGTACTTC. Translation: CASSSPGTLSYEQYF.

In this sample, this clone turned up once. V gene TRBV6-4 combines with J gene TRBJ2-1; maybe TRBD2 (6 bases). This CDR3 contains 15 residues. The ends were cut back, 2 bases at V and 5 bases at J, with 13 bases in the middle. Germline CDR1 is MRHNA and CDR2 is SNTAGT. CDR3 protein: CASSDEAGRDNEQFF. In nucleotides, the CDR3 is TGTGCCAGCAGTGACGAGGCGGGGAGAGACAATGAGCAGTTCTTC.

This clone showed up just once. The gene calls are TRBV2 and TRBJ1-6; D is uncertain. V lost 7 bases to trimming and J lost 7 bases, with 11 bases between them. This CDR3 has 13 residues. Germline V gene lookup returns CDR1 SNHLY and CDR2 FYNNEI. The CDR3 DNA sequence: TGTGCCAGCACGAACAGCGAAAATTCACCCCTCCACTTT. Protein: CASTNSENSPLHF. The full variable domain, rest sourced from reference TRBV2 and TRBJ1-6, is EPEVTQTPSHQVTQMGQEVILRCVPISNHLYFYWYRQILGQKVEFLVSFYNNEISEKSEIFDDQFSVERPDGSNFTLKIRSTKLEDSAMYFCASTNSENSPLHFGNGTRLTVT.

The chain recombines TRBV4-1 with TRBJ2-5; tentatively, D is TRBD1 (5 bases). Germline loops: CDR1 MGHRA, CDR2 YSYEKL. The V gene lost 7 bases and the J gene lost 5 bases, with 23 bases spanning the gap. The CDR3 covers 16 residues. Here the CDR3 reads CASTKGFPPRSETQYF. DNA for the CDR3: TGCGCCAGCACAAAGGGGTTTCCACCAAGATCCGAGACCCAGTACTTC.

The rearrangement joins TRBV7-9 to TRBJ2-2; D is unclear. CDR3 length: 14 residues. V lost 5 bases, J lost 3 bases, and 10 bases lay in between. The germline gives CDR1 SEHNR, CDR2 FQNEAQ (reference sequence). The CDR3 DNA follows: TGTGCCAGCAGCCGATCGTCCGACACCGGGGAGCTGTTTTTT. As protein: CASSRSSDTGELFF.

The V and J genes are TRBV27 and TRBJ1-6, with D maybe TRBD1 (5 bases). CDR1 MNHEY and CDR2 SMNVEV come from the germline V gene (reference sequence). Trimming cost V 7 bases and J 7 bases, with 20 bases left between them. The length of the CDR3 is 16 residues. The CDR3 DNA follows: TGTGCCAGCACCTCTTTAAGTGTAGGGGAGAATTCACCCCTCCACTTT. This translates into CASTSLSVGENSPLHF.

The genes are TRBV27 and TRBJ1-3; D call uncertain. Trimming pared 3 bases from V and 0 bases from J, leaving 3 bases between. Per germline, CDR1 MNHEY and CDR2 SMNVEV (reference sequence). The CDR3 runs to 13 residues. The CDR3 loop reads CASSFNSGNTIYF. The DNA for the CDR3 is TGTGCCAGCAGTTTTAACTCTGGAAACACCATATATTTT.

The rearrangement links TRBV14 to TRBJ2-7; TRBD1 is a possible D gene (7 bases). The germline V and J ends were trimmed by 4 bases and 3 bases, with 13 bases remaining between them. Germline V gene sequence: CDR1 SGHDN, CDR2 FVKESK. This CDR3 is built from 14 residues. CDR3 DNA sequence: TGTGCCAGCAGCCCCCCAGGGGGGATCTACGAGCAGTACTTC. This gives the protein CASSPPGGIYEQYF.

The rearrangement uses TRBV30 and TRBJ1-1; tentative D call: TRBD1 (5 bases). There are 15 residues in the CDR3. Germline CDR1 GTSNPN, CDR2 SVGIG (reference sequence). Trimming took 5 bases from V and 1 from J, leaving 17 bases between them. CDR3 DNA sequence: TGTGCCTGGCGCCCCCCGCACAGGACGAACACTGAAGCTTTCTTT. As protein: CAWRPPHRTNTEAFF.

This clone was detected a few times. The gene calls are TRBV28 and TRBJ2-7; 8 bases agree with TRBD1. Trimming took 1 base from V and 2 from J; bases not matched to a gene: 4. This CDR3 has 15 residues. CDR1 and CDR2 (germline): MDHEN, SYDVKM. CDR3 sequence reads: CASSLSPDRAYEQYF. CDR3 sequence (DNA): TGTGCCAGCAGTTTATCTCCGGACAGGGCCTACGAGCAGTACTTC.

The rearrangement joins TRBV7-3 to TRBJ2-1, with a tentative D call TRBD2 (5 bases). The CDR3 sequence is 15 residues long. Trimming pared 2 bases from V and 5 bases from J, leaving 13 bases between. From germline, CDR1 is SGHTA and CDR2 FQGTGA. CDR3 DNA sequence: TGTGCCAGCAGCTTACAAGGAAACGGGGACAATGAGCAGTTCTTC. Encoded protein: CASSLQGNGDNEQFF.

The chain employs TRBV19 and TRBJ2-2; the D gene is possibly TRBD2 (6 bases). CDR1 is LNHDA, CDR2 SQIVND, per germline (reference sequence). Trimming removed 7 bases at V and 3 bases at J, with 12 bases between. The CDR3 has 14 residues. CDR3 protein: CASTDPGDTGELFF. The CDR3 bases are TGTGCCAGTACCGATCCGGGGGACACCGGGGAGCTGTTTTTT.

This clone was detected once. V gene TRBV3-1 (or the pseudogene TRBV3-2) combines with J gene TRBJ1-1; unclear D gene. Germline CDR1 is LGHDT and CDR2 is YNNKEL (reference sequence). This CDR3 has 12 residues. The ends were cut back, 4 bases at V and 7 bases at J, with 10 bases in the middle. CDR3 amino acids: CASSLERDEAFF. The CDR3 DNA sequence: TGTGCCAGCAGCCTAGAAAGAGATGAAGCTTTCTTT.

The chain has TRBV5-6 and TRBJ2-7; 8 nucleotides match TRBD1. Germline trimming cut 1 base from V and 2 bases from J; bases unmatched to any gene: 5. The CDR3 extends over 15 amino acids. The V gene's germline CDR1 is SGHDT and CDR2 YYEEEE. CDR3 in amino acids: CASSLSGQGAYEQYF. The CDR3 DNA follows: TGTGCCAGCAGCTTGAGCGGACAGGGAGCCTACGAGCAGTACTTC.

In this sample, this clone turned up once. This chain joins TRBV4-3 and TRBJ1-4, with D hard to call. The CDR3 runs 16 residues. Germline loops: CDR1 LGHNA, CDR2 YSLEER. Trimming stripped 4 bases from V and 6 bases from J, with 18 bases between. Here the CDR3 reads CASSRGRKSSDEKLFF. Written as DNA, the CDR3 is TGCGCCAGCAGCCGAGGGAGAAAAAGTTCGGATGAAAAACTGTTTTTT.

V is TRBV5-1 and J is TRBJ2-7, with TRBD1 matching over 10 bases. V shed 4 bases and J 0 bases; nucleotides not matched to a gene: 4. CDR1 and CDR2 (germline): SGHRS, YFSETQ. The CDR3 has 15 amino acids. The CDR3 sequence is CASSKGQGSSYEQYF. DNA for the CDR3: TGCGCCAGCAGCAAGGGACAGGGGAGCTCCTACGAGCAGTACTTC.

The chain employs TRBV4-1 and TRBJ1-2; D may be TRBD1 (5 bases). CDR1 is MGHRA, CDR2 YSYEKL, per germline. The CDR3 length is 14 residues. Trimming took off 1 base at V and 6 bases at J, with 12 bases between the two ends. This CDR3 reads CASSQVYGDHGYTF. For the CDR3, the DNA is TGCGCCAGCAGCCAAGTTTACGGGGACCATGGCTACACCTTC.

The chain has TRBV7-8 and TRBJ2-1; 12 bases align to TRBD2. Germline CDR1 reads SGHVS; CDR2 reads FQNEAQ. The CDR3 has 18 amino acids. Germline trimming cut 1 base from V and 0 bases from J; bases unmatched to any gene: 4. Here the CDR3 DNA reads TGTGCCAGCAGCTTAGAGACTAGCGGGGGATACTCCTACAATGAGCAGTTCTTC. Protein: CASSLETSGGYSYNEQFF. Variable domain in full (rest from reference TRBV7-8 and TRBJ2-1): GAGVSQSPRYKVAKRGQDVALRCDPISGHVSLFWYQQALGQGPEFLTYFQNEAQLDKSGLPSDRFFAERPEGSVSTLKIQRTQQEDSAVYLCASSLETSGGYSYNEQFFGPGTRLTVL.

The chain links TRBV5-6 to TRBJ1-5; D gene uncertain. V shed 0 bases and J shed 5 bases, with 3 bases lying between them. The CDR3 has 12 residues. Germline CDR1 reads SGHDT; CDR2 reads YYEEEE. The CDR3 nucleotides are TGTGCCAGCAGCTTGGGCTATCAGCCCCAGCATTTT. Amino acid sequence: CASSLGYQPQHF.

In DNA form, the CDR3 reads TGTGCCAGTAGTCACCAGGGCGGGATAGAGCAGTACTTC. This codes for CASSHQGGIEQYF. The chain couples TRBV19 to TRBJ2-7; D possibly corresponds to TRBD2 (6 bases). Trimming left V 5 bases short and J 7 bases short, with 15 bases between. The germline CDR1 and CDR2 sequences are LNHDA and SQIVND (reference sequence). The CDR3 runs to 13 residues.

The chain carries TRBV5-8 and TRBJ2-7; 8 positions agree with TRBD1. J was trimmed by 3 bases and V by 3 bases; bases with no gene match: 8. This CDR3 comprises 15 residues. Germline values: CDR1 SGHTS, CDR2 YDEGEE. The CDR3 DNA follows: TGTGCCAGCAGCTCCCGGGACAGGATATTCTACGAGCAGTACTTC. Translation: CASSSRDRIFYEQYF.

V is TRBV9 and J is TRBJ1-4; D unclear. Germline V gene lookup returns CDR1 SGDLS and CDR2 YYNGEE. This CDR3 is 14 amino acids long. Between the trimmed V and J ends, which lost 3 bases and 4 bases, there was a span of 10 bases. The CDR3 protein is CASSAGWVNEKLFF. CDR3 bases: TGTGCCAGCAGCGCAGGATGGGTTAATGAAAAACTGTTTTTT.

The chain has TRBV28 and TRBJ2-1; 13 bases align to TRBD2. The V segment lost 6 bases and the J segment 7 bases; nucleotides outside the gene matches: 9. In germline, CDR1 is MDHEN, CDR2 SYDVKM. The CDR3 consists of 16 residues. The CDR3 bases are TGTGCCAGCAGCTTGGAGGGACTAGCGGGGAAGAATGAGCAGTTCTTC. Amino acids: CASSLEGLAGKNEQFF.

This clone was counted only a few times. The chain links TRBV28 to TRBJ1-6, with D possibly matching TRBD1 (6 bases). CDR1 and CDR2 (germline): MDHEN, SYDVKM. CDR3 length: 15 amino acids. V shed 6 bases and J shed 7 bases, with 16 bases lying between them. The CDR3 protein is CASSPASGENSPLHF. The CDR3 DNA reads as TGTGCCAGCAGCCCCGCCTCAGGGGAAAATTCACCCCTCCACTTT.

This clone has just a few counts. The V gene is TRBV19, the J gene TRBJ2-7; D is ambiguous. Germline-derived CDR1 and CDR2 are LNHDA and SQIVND (reference sequence). Trimming stripped 3 bases from V and 0 bases from J, with 9 bases between. The length of the CDR3 is 14 residues. The CDR3 loop reads CASSIAISSYEQYF. Written as DNA, the CDR3 is TGTGCCAGTAGTATCGCTATCTCCTCCTACGAGCAGTACTTC.

This chain joins TRBV27 and TRBJ2-7, with TRBD1 identical over 8 bases. V trimming: 3 bases; J trimming: 6 bases; junction bases outside the gene matches: 7. The CDR3 has 14 residues. Germline values: CDR1 MNHEY, CDR2 SMNVEV (reference sequence). This chain's CDR3 is CASSFRGRIAEQYF. The CDR3 bases are TGTGCCAGCAGTTTCAGGGGGCGGATCGCCGAGCAGTACTTC.

J is TRBJ1-4 and V is TRBV6-5; unclear D gene. V lost 3 bases, J lost 2 bases, and 7 bases lay in between. The CDR3 is 14 residues long. Germline CDR1 MNHEY, CDR2 SVGAGI. The CDR3 reads CASSYGQTNEKLFF. The DNA for the CDR3 is TGTGCCAGCAGTTATGGGCAGACTAATGAAAAACTGTTTTTT.

This chain connects TRBV9 to TRBJ1-1; TRBD1 matches 9 bases. J was trimmed by 9 bases and V by 4 bases; bases with no gene match: 7. The germline gives CDR1 SGDLS, CDR2 YYNGEE. CDR3 length equals 13 residues. The chain's CDR3 is CASSTGTGPQAFF. CDR3 DNA: TGTGCCAGCAGCACCGGGACAGGGCCCCAAGCTTTCTTT.